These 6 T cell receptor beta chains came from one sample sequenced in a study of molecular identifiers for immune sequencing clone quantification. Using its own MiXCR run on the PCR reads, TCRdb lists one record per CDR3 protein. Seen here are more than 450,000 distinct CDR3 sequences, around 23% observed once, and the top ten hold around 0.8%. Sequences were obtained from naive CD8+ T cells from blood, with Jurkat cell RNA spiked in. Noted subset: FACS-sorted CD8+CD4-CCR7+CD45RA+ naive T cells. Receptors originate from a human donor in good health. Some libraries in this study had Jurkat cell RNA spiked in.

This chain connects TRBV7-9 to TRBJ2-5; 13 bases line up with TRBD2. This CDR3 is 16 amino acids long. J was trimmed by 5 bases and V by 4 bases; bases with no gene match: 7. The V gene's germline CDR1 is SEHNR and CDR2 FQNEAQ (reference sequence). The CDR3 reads CASSSTSGRSRETQYF. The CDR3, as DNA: TGTGCCAGCAGCTCGACTAGCGGGAGGTCTCGGGAGACCCAGTACTTC.

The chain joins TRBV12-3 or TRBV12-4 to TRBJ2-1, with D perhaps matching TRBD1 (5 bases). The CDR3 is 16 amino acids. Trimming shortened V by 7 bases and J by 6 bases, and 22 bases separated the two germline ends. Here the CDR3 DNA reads TGTGCCAGCACCGTAGCTAGGGGAATAGTAGTCAATGAGCAGTTCTTC. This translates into CASTVARGIVVNEQFF.

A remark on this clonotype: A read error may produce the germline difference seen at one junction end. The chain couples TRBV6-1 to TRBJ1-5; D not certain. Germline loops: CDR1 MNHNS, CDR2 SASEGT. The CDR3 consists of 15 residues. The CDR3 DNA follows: TGTGCCAGCTGTGACGGACCCTATAGCAATCAGCCCCAGCATTTT. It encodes CASCDGPYSNQPQHF.

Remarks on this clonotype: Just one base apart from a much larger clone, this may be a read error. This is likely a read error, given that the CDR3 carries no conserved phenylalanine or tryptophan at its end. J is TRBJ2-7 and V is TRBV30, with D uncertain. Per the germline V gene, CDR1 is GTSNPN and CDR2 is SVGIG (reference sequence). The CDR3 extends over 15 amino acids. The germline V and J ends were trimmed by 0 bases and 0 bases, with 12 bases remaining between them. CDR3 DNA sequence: TGTGCCTGGAGTGTACTGGCTCCCAACTCCTACGAGCAGTACCTC. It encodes CAWSVLAPNSYEQYL.

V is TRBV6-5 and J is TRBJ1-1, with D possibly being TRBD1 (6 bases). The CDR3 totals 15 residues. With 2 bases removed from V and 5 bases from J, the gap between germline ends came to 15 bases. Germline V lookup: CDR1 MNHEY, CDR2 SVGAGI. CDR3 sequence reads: CASSYAAGVFTEAFF. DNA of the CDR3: TGTGCCAGCAGTTACGCGGCAGGGGTATTTACTGAAGCTTTCTTT.

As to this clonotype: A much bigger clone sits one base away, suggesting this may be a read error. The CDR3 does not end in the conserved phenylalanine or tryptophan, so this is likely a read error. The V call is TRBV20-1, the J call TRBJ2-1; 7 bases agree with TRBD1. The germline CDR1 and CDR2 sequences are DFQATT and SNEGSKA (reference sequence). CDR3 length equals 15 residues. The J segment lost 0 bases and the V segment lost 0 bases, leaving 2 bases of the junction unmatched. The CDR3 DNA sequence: TGCAGTGCTAGAGAGGACAGGAGCTCCTACAATGAGCAGTTCTCC. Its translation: CSAREDRSSYNEQFS.